Presented here are 30 T cell receptor beta chains from one specimen sequenced in a study of blood T cell repertoires in COVID-19. Sequencing was performed with immunoSEQ multiplex PCR; in TCRdb, only in-frame clones are kept and a portion is missing. The sample carries some 80,000 clones, 85% to 90% recorded once. The sequencing sample was made of peripheral blood. The receptors were gathered from a human donor in a cohort sampled during active COVID-19.

V and J are TRBV10-1 and TRBJ1-2; possible D gene TRBD1, 6 bases. Per the germline V gene, CDR1 is WNHNN and CDR2 is SYGVQD (reference sequence). The CDR3 is 13 residues long. V was trimmed by 5 bases and J by 7 bases, leaving 14 bases between them. CDR3: CASSSGTKGGYTF. The CDR3 nucleotides read TGCGCCAGCAGTTCAGGGACAAAGGGTGGCTACACCTTC.

The chain combines TRBV4-1 with TRBJ1-4, with D perhaps matching TRBD1 (6 bases). This CDR3 spans 20 amino acids. CDR1 and CDR2 (germline): MGHRA, YSYEKL. Trimming shortened V by 0 bases and J by 0 bases, and 20 bases separated the two germline ends. CDR3 coding DNA: TGCGCCAGCAGCCAAGATCGGGGCCATCAAGGGGGTGCAACTAATGAAAAACTGTTTTTT. It codes for CASSQDRGHQGGATNEKLFF.

The gene calls are TRBV18 and TRBJ1-2, with D tentatively TRBD1 (5 bases). Germline V gene lookup returns CDR1 KGHSH and CDR2 LQKENI. The V end lost 3 bases, the J end lost 4 bases, and 18 bases lay between the germline ends. This CDR3 region has 16 residues. CDR3 sequence (DNA): TGTGCCAGCTCACCCGGGGGGACCCCCTCCCCCTATGGCTACACCTTC. Its protein product is CASSPGGTPSPYGYTF.

The chain links TRBV6-5 to TRBJ2-7; no definite D call. Trimming removed 6 bases from V and 3 bases from J, with 6 bases in between. The CDR3 sequence is 11 residues long. Germline V gene sequence: CDR1 MNHEY, CDR2 SVGAGI. CDR3 coding DNA: TGTGCCAGCAGCCGACTCTACGAGCAGTACTTC. Encoded protein: CASSRLYEQYF.

The chain recombines TRBV5-6 with TRBJ2-1; D is possibly TRBD1 (6 bases). The CDR3 has 16 amino acids. Germline lookup yields CDR1 SGHDT and CDR2 YYEEEE. V was cut by 0 bases and J by 2 bases, with 12 bases left in between. The CDR3 bases are TGTGCCAGCAGCTTGGAAGGGGGTCGACCCTACAATGAGCAGTTCTTC. It yields the protein CASSLEGGRPYNEQFF. The entire variable domain, with the rest obtained from reference TRBV5-6 and TRBJ2-1, is as follows: DAGVTQSPTHLIKTRGQQVTLRCSPKSGHDTVSWYQQALGQGPQFIFQYYEEEERQRGNFPDRFSGHQFPNYSSELNVNALLLGDSALYLCASSLEGGRPYNEQFFGPGTRLTVL.

The rearrangement uses TRBV5-4 and TRBJ2-1; D is possibly TRBD2 (7 bases). Trimming cost V 4 bases and J 7 bases, with 18 bases left between them. The CDR3 length is 15 residues. Germline V lookup: CDR1 SGHNT, CDR2 YYREEE (reference sequence). The CDR3 sequence: CASSHPRGGENEQFF. Written as DNA, the CDR3 is TGTGCCAGCAGCCATCCAAGGGGGGGGGAGAATGAGCAGTTCTTC.

This clone was seen a few times. The chain joins TRBV19 to TRBJ2-1; tentative D call: TRBD2 (7 bases). V lost 3 bases to trimming and J lost 2 bases, with 23 bases between them. CDR1 is LNHDA and CDR2 is SQIVND in the germline V gene (reference sequence). This CDR3 contains 19 residues. CDR3 sequence (DNA): TGTGCCAGTAGTATTAGAGACCTAGCGGAGGGGGGCCCCTACAATGAGCAGTTCTTC. Protein sequence: CASSIRDLAEGGPYNEQFF.

This chain connects TRBV6-5 to TRBJ1-1, with D possibly being TRBD1 (5 bases). Trimming removed 6 bases at V and 4 bases at J, with 15 bases between. Germline loops: CDR1 MNHEY, CDR2 SVGAGI. The CDR3 is 14 amino acids. The CDR3 sequence is CASRKDGGSTEAFF. CDR3 nucleotides: TGTGCCAGCAGAAAGGACGGGGGAAGCACTGAAGCTTTCTTT.

CDR3 region: CASSQGSGISTDTQYF. For the CDR3, the DNA is TGTGCCAGCAGCCAGGGTAGCGGTATTAGCACAGATACGCAGTATTTT. The V call is TRBV3-1 (or the pseudogene TRBV3-2), the J call TRBJ2-3, with D possibly TRBD2 on 6 matching bases. The CDR3 spans 16 residues. V lost 3 bases and J 0 bases, leaving 13 bases between the germline ends. The V gene's germline CDR1 is LGHDT and CDR2 YNNKEL (reference sequence).

The chain uses TRBV18 and TRBJ1-2; D unclear. The germline V gene encodes CDR1 KGHSH and CDR2 LQKENI. Trimming took off 3 bases at V and 3 bases at J, with 11 bases between the two ends. The CDR3 length is 14 residues. The CDR3: CASSPQDSDYGYTF. CDR3 DNA sequence: TGTGCCAGCTCACCCCAGGACTCAGACTATGGCTACACCTTC.

The rearrangement links TRBV5-4 to TRBJ1-6; D gene unclear. Germline-derived CDR1 and CDR2 are SGHNT and YYREEE (reference sequence). The CDR3 spans 14 residues. The V and J ends lost 0 bases and 8 bases respectively, with 9 bases between them. The CDR3 DNA is TGTGCCAGCAGCTTGGACATGAGCGATTCACCCCTCCACTTT. Translating gives CASSLDMSDSPLHF. The variable domain in full, completed from reference TRBV5-4 and TRBJ1-6, reads ETGVTQSPTHLIKTRGQQVTLRCSSQSGHNTVSWYQQALGQGPQFIFQYYREEENGRGNFPPRFSGLQFPNYSSELNVNALELDDSALYLCASSLDMSDSPLHFGNGTRLTVT.

The chain combines TRBV28 with TRBJ1-1; 7 bases are shared with TRBD1. The CDR3 has 15 residues. Germline V lookup: CDR1 MDHEN, CDR2 SYDVKM. The junction had 12 bases not matched to a gene; V was cut back by 8 bases and J by 3 bases. The CDR3 DNA reads as TGTGCCAGCGACAGGGCTGATTTGTTGGACACTGAAGCTTTCTTT. This sequence encodes CASDRADLLDTEAFF.

For this clone: One junction end disagrees with the germline gene, perhaps due to a read error. V usage is TRBV11-2 and J usage is TRBJ2-7; TRBD1 matches at 10 bases. The CDR3 has 15 amino acids. Germline CDR1 is SGHAT and CDR2 is FQNNGV. The CDR3: CTSRGRGDRGGEQYF. CDR3 coding DNA: TGTACCAGCAGAGGTAGGGGGGACAGGGGTGGCGAGCAGTACTTC.

V and J are TRBV5-4 and TRBJ1-2; tentatively, D is TRBD1 (6 bases). The germline V gene has CDR1 SGHNT and CDR2 YYREEE (reference sequence). The length of the CDR3 is 14 residues. Trimming shortened V by 0 bases and J by 3 bases, and 9 bases separated the two germline ends. The CDR3 here is CASSLGQAYYGYTF. For the CDR3, the DNA is TGTGCCAGCAGCTTGGGACAGGCTTACTATGGCTACACCTTC.

The chain uses TRBV4-1 and TRBJ2-7, with a tentative D call TRBD1 (6 bases). Germline V lookup: CDR1 MGHRA, CDR2 YSYEKL. Trimming stripped 1 base from V and 2 bases from J, with 15 bases between. This CDR3 spans 16 amino acids. This chain's CDR3 is CASSQGPGQLTYEQYF. CDR3 DNA: TGCGCCAGCAGCCAAGGGCCGGGACAACTTACCTACGAGCAGTACTTC.

Concerning this clone itself: An end of the junction does not agree with germline; a read error may underlie this. The chain is built from TRBV15 and TRBJ2-1, with 11 bases that match TRBD2. The germline V gene has CDR1 LNHNV and CDR2 YYDKDF (reference sequence). This CDR3 has 14 residues. The CDR3 loop is CATSLPTSGRSLVF. The CDR3 DNA is TGTGCCACCAGCCTACCTACTAGCGGGAGATCTTTGGTCTTC.

This clone was found once. The chain has TRBV5-1 and TRBJ2-4, with TRBD1 matching 10 bases. J lost 8 bases, V lost 4 bases, and 6 bases had no gene match. The CDR3 covers 14 residues. Per the germline V gene, CDR1 is SGHRS and CDR2 is YFSETQ. The CDR3 sequence: CASSPRDRGYIQYF. The DNA for the CDR3 is TGCGCCAGCAGCCCCCGGGACAGGGGCTACATTCAGTACTTC.

V and J are TRBV12-3 or TRBV12-4 and TRBJ1-2, with a weak D call TRBD1 (6 bases). V was clipped by 6 bases and J by 2 bases, with 10 bases between them. There are 13 residues in the CDR3. CDR3 coding DNA: TGTGCCAGCAGAAGCGGGGGCAACTATGGCTACACCTTC. It translates to CASRSGGNYGYTF.

The rearrangement uses TRBV6-5 and TRBJ2-7, with D possibly being TRBD1 (6 bases). Germline V gene sequence: CDR1 MNHEY, CDR2 SVGAGI. The V end lost 7 bases, the J end lost 2 bases, and 15 bases lay between the germline ends. The CDR3 is made up of 14 amino acids. For the CDR3, the DNA is TGTGCCAGCAAGACCCGCAGGGGCGCCTACGAGCAGTACTTC. This gives the protein CASKTRRGAYEQYF.

The rearrangement joins TRBV6-1 to TRBJ1-6; D not certain. CDR1 is MNHNS, CDR2 SASEGT, per germline. CDR3 size: 15 residues. The V gene lost 5 bases and the J gene lost 9 bases, with 17 bases spanning the gap. The CDR3 here is CASSLQPGIGSPLHF. DNA of the CDR3: TGTGCCAGCAGTTTACAGCCGGGGATAGGTTCACCCCTCCACTTT.

This chain uses TRBV6-5 with TRBJ2-3; TRBD2 is a possible D gene (7 bases). CDR1 MNHEY and CDR2 SVGAGI come from the germline V gene. The ends were cut back, 6 bases at V and 3 bases at J, with 13 bases in the middle. The length of the CDR3 is 14 residues. The CDR3 bases are TGTGCCAGCAGGAGAGGGGGAGGGACAGATACGCAGTATTTT. This translates into CASRRGGGTDTQYF.

The chain couples TRBV18 to TRBJ1-2, with 9 bases lining up with TRBD1. Germline values: CDR1 KGHSH, CDR2 LQKENI. The CDR3 is made up of 13 amino acids. V lost 8 bases to trimming and J lost 7 bases; unmatched junction nucleotides: 8. CDR3 sequence: CASTETGGVGYTF. The CDR3 DNA sequence: TGTGCCAGCACTGAAACAGGGGGCGTTGGCTACACCTTC.

This clone showed up just once. The chain employs TRBV6-4 and TRBJ2-1; 11 bases fit TRBD2. V shed 4 bases, J shed 4 bases, and the junction held 6 bases outside the gene matches. This CDR3 is built from 16 residues. Germline loops: CDR1 MRHNA, CDR2 SNTAGT. The CDR3 bases are TGTGCCAGCAGTGGACTAGCGGGACGAGGATACAATGAGCAGTTCTTC. It codes for CASSGLAGRGYNEQFF.

CDR3 sequence (DNA): TGCAGTGCTCTCAGGGGAGATACGCAGTATTTT. Protein: CSALRGDTQYF. J is TRBJ2-3 and V is TRBV20-1; the D gene is possibly TRBD1 (6 bases). The CDR3 totals 11 residues. Germline assignment: CDR1 DFQATT and CDR2 SNEGSKA (reference sequence). V gave up 5 bases and J gave up 5 bases, with 8 bases separating them.

The V gene is TRBV6-5, the J gene TRBJ1-5; 9 positions match TRBD1. The CDR3 is 14 amino acids. Germline trimming cut 6 bases from V and 4 bases from J; bases unmatched to any gene: 4. Germline values: CDR1 MNHEY, CDR2 SVGAGI. The CDR3 bases are TGTGCCAGCAGCCGGGACAGGGTTAATCAGCCCCAGCATTTT. The encoded protein is CASSRDRVNQPQHF.

V is TRBV25-1 and J is TRBJ1-2, with D maybe TRBD1 (5 bases). With 3 bases removed from V and 6 bases from J, the gap between germline ends came to 14 bases. This CDR3 region has 14 residues. Germline lookup yields CDR1 MGHDK and CDR2 SYGVNS. The CDR3 DNA reads as TGTGCCAGCAGTGAGACAGCCACCGTCAATGGCTACACCTTC. Protein sequence: CASSETATVNGYTF.

This chain connects TRBV28 to TRBJ2-3, with TRBD2 matching 10 bases. Germline V gene lookup returns CDR1 MDHEN and CDR2 SYDVKM. The CDR3 length is 17 residues. J gave up 2 bases and V 4 bases, and 9 bases lay outside the gene matches. The CDR3: CASSSSGSKLNTDTQYF. DNA of the CDR3: TGTGCCAGCAGTTCTAGCGGGAGTAAACTAAACACAGATACGCAGTATTTT.

The rearrangement links TRBV14 to TRBJ2-1; 7 nucleotides line up with TRBD2. The CDR3 covers 15 residues. CDR1 and CDR2 (germline): SGHDN, FVKESK. V lost 4 bases, J lost 5 bases, and 8 bases stayed unmatched. The CDR3: CASSLWGGVDNEQFF. The CDR3 bases are TGTGCCAGCAGCCTCTGGGGGGGGGTAGACAATGAGCAGTTCTTC.

The gene calls are TRBV4-3 and TRBJ2-2; TRBD1 matches 7 bases. The CDR3 extends over 17 amino acids. V shed 4 bases and J 0 bases; nucleotides not matched to a gene: 8. CDR1 is LGHNA, CDR2 YSLEER, per germline. The CDR3 loop reads CASSRTPGTANTGELFF. The CDR3 DNA reads as TGCGCCAGCAGCCGAACCCCGGGGACAGCGAACACCGGGGAGCTGTTTTTT.

This chain connects TRBV5-1 to TRBJ2-1; D unresolved. The ends were cut back, 4 bases at V and 8 bases at J, with 10 bases in the middle. CDR1 is SGHRS and CDR2 is YFSETQ in the germline V gene. This CDR3 has 12 amino acids. The CDR3 sequence: CASSPERYEQFF. The CDR3 coding sequence is TGCGCCAGCAGCCCGGAGAGGTATGAGCAGTTCTTC.